Each of the 8 T cell receptor beta chains below was sequenced from the same sample in a study of CD8 T cells in Susac syndrome. Random hexamers were used to reverse transcribe the RNA input (about 0.5 to 1 ug). One entry per CDR3 protein, called by TCRdb with MiXCR from the immunoSEQ multiplex PCR reads. The data show approximately 170,000 distinct CDR3 sequences, roughly 94% seen once. The sample consisted of CD4+ T cells from PBMCs. The source of these receptors is a human donor in good health.

This clonotype has a single count. The chain uses TRBV7-2 and TRBJ2-7; D ambiguous. The V gene's germline CDR1 is SGHTA and CDR2 FQGNSA. V lost 5 bases and J lost 7, with 15 bases in between. The CDR3 sequence is 13 residues long. The CDR3 loop reads CASSNSRLQEQYF. In DNA, the CDR3 is TGTGCCAGCAGCAACTCGAGGTTGCAGGAGCAGTACTTC.

V is TRBV5-1 and J is TRBJ2-5; D is possibly TRBD1 (6 bases). CDR3 length equals 17 residues. Germline values: CDR1 SGHRS, CDR2 YFSETQ. Trimming stripped 1 base from V and 4 bases from J, with 20 bases between. The CDR3 nucleotides are TGCGCCAGCAGCTTGTGGACAGACCACCAAGGGGGAGAGACCCAGTACTTC. Its protein product is CASSLWTDHQGGETQYF.

This sequence joins TRBV5-1 and TRBJ1-5; possibly TRBD1 for D (6 bases). The CDR3 has 15 residues. V lost 0 bases and J 3 bases, leaving 10 bases between the germline ends. CDR1 and CDR2 from the germline V gene are SGHRS and YFSETQ. The CDR3 is CASSLAGASNQPQHF. The CDR3 region has the DNA TGCGCCAGCAGCTTGGCGGGGGCGTCCAATCAGCCCCAGCATTTT.

This clonotype was seen just once. This chain links TRBV29-1 with TRBJ2-3; D call uncertain. CDR3 length equals 13 residues. The V gene lost 4 bases and the J gene lost 2 bases, with 10 bases spanning the gap. Germline V lookup: CDR1 SQVTM, CDR2 ANQGSEA. CDR3 amino acids: CSVAGKYTDTQYF. The CDR3 nucleotides are TGCAGCGTTGCCGGAAAGTACACAGATACGCAGTATTTT.

The V and J genes are TRBV30 and TRBJ2-1; weak D call: TRBD2 (5 bases). V was cut by 2 bases and J by 6 bases, with 20 bases left in between. CDR1 is GTSNPN, CDR2 SVGIG, per germline (reference sequence). This CDR3 region has 16 residues. The CDR3 sequence: CAWSFWPSNRGNEQFF. The CDR3 nucleotides are TGTGCCTGGAGTTTCTGGCCCTCTAATCGGGGCAATGAGCAGTTCTTC.

This rearrangement joins TRBV30 to TRBJ1-2; weak D call: TRBD1 (5 bases). The CDR3 covers 14 residues. V was shortened by 0 bases and J by 4 bases, with 12 bases between the two germline ends. CDR1 is GTSNPN, CDR2 SVGIG, per germline (reference sequence). CDR3 sequence reads: CAWSVPRVSYGYTF. The CDR3 DNA reads TGTGCCTGGAGTGTCCCCAGGGTTAGCTATGGCTACACCTTC.

This clonotype was recorded only once. This chain connects TRBV7-2 to TRBJ1-3; D not resolved. CDR3 size: 13 residues. Germline V gene lookup returns CDR1 SGHTA and CDR2 FQGNSA. The V and J ends lost 2 bases and 8 bases respectively, with 10 bases between them. The CDR3 sequence: CASSLTREDTIYF. The DNA for the CDR3 is TGTGCCAGCAGCTTAACTAGGGAAGACACCATATATTTT.

This chain links TRBV20-1 with TRBJ1-5; maybe TRBD1 (5 bases). The germline CDR1 and CDR2 sequences are DFQATT and SNEGSKA (reference sequence). Deletions cut 5 bases from V and 4 bases from J, with 15 bases between. The length of the CDR3 is 14 residues. The CDR3 sequence is CSAPEGLPNQPQHF. The CDR3 nucleotides are TGCAGTGCTCCCGAGGGACTCCCGAATCAGCCCCAGCATTTT.